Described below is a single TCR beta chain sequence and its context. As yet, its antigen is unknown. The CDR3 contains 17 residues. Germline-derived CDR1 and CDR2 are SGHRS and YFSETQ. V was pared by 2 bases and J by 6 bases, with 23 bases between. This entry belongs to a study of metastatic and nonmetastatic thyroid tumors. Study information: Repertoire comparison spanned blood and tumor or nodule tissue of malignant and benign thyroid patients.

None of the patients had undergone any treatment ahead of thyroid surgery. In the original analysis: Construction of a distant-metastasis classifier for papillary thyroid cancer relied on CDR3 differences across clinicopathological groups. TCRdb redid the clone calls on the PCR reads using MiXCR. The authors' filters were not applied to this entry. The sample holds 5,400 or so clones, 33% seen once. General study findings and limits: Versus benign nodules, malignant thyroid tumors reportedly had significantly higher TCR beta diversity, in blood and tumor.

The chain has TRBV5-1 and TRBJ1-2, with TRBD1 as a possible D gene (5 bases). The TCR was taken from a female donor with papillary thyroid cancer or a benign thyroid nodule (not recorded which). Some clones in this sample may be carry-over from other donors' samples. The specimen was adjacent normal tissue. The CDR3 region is CASSLGVGHHGSHGYTF. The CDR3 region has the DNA TGCGCCAGCAGCTTAGGGGTCGGACATCACGGAAGCCATGGCTACACCTTC.